These 3 T cell receptor beta chains share one sample of origin, sequenced in a study of blood T cell repertoires in COVID-19. The protocol was immunoSEQ multiplex PCR, while the TCRdb copy is restricted to in-frame clones and leaves out a portion. The sample consists of 150,000 to 200,000 clones, around nine tenths of them appearing once. The source material was peripheral blood. These receptors originate from a man aged 45-65 years with acute or convalescent COVID-19.

This clone was observed once. The CDR3 DNA sequence: TGTGCCTGGAGTGTAGGCCGGGGGGATCACAATGAGCAGTTCTTC. Amino acids: CAWSVGRGDHNEQFF. The chain employs TRBV30 and TRBJ2-1; 7 nucleotides align to TRBD2. Germline V gene lookup returns CDR1 GTSNPN and CDR2 SVGIG (reference sequence). The CDR3 is 15 amino acids. V lost 0 bases to trimming and J lost 5 bases; unmatched junction nucleotides: 7.

CDR3 region: CAWSVARDRVTYF. The DNA of the CDR3 is TGTGCCTGGAGTGTGGCCCGGGACAGGGTAACGTATTTT. The chain couples TRBV30 to TRBJ2-3; 9 bases align to TRBD1. CDR3 length: 13 amino acids. V was clipped by 0 bases and J by 14 bases; unmatched bases: 9. The germline V gene encodes CDR1 GTSNPN and CDR2 SVGIG (reference sequence).

This chain joins TRBV28 and TRBJ2-3; TRBD2 is a possible D gene (6 bases). CDR1 MDHEN and CDR2 SYDVKM come from the germline V gene. Trimming took off 10 bases at V and 0 bases at J, with 17 bases between the two ends. This CDR3 has 15 amino acids. CDR3 sequence (DNA): TGTGCCACTAAGGGCCTAGCGTTTAGCACAGATACGCAGTATTTT. It translates to CATKGLAFSTDTQYF.